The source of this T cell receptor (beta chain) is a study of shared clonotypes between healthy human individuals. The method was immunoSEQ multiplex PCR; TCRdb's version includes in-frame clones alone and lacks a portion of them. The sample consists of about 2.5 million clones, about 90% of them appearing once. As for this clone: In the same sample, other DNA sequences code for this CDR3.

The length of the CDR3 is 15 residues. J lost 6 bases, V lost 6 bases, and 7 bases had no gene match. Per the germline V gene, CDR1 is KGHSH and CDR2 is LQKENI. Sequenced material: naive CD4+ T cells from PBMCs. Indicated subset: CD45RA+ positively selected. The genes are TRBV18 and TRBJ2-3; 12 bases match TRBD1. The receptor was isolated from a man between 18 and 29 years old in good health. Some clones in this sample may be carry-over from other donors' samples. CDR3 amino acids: CASSPGQGAGDTQYF. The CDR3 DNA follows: TGTGCCAGCTCGCCGGGACAGGGGGCCGGGGATACGCAGTATTTT.